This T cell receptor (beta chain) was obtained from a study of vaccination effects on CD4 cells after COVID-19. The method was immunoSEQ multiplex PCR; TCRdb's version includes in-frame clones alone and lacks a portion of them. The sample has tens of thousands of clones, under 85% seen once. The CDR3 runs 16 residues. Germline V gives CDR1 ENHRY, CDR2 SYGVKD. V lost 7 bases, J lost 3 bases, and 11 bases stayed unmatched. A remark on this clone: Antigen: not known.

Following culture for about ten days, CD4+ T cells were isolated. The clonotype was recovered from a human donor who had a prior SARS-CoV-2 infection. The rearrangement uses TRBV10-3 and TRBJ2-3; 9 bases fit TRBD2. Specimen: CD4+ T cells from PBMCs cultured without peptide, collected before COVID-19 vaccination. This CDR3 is CAITSFDSGSTDTQYF. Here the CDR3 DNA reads TGTGCCATCACGAGTTTTGATAGCGGGAGTACAGATACGCAGTATTTT.